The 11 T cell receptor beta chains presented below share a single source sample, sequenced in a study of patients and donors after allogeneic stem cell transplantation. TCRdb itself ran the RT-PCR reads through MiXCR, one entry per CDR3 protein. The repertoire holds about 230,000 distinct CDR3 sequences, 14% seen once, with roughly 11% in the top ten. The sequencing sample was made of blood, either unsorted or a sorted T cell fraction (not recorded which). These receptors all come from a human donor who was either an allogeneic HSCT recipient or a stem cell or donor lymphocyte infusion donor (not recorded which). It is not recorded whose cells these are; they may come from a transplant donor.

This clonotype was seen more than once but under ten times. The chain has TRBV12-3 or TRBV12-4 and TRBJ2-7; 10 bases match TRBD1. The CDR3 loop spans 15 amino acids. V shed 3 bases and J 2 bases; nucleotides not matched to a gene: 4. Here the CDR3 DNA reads TGTGCCAGCAGTTTCTCGGGGACAGGGGCCTACGAGCAGTACTTC. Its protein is CASSFSGTGAYEQYF.

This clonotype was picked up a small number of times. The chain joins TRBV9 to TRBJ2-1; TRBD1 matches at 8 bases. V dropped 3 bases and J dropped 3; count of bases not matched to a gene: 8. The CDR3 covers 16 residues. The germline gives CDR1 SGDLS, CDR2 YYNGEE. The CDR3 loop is CASSGRTGTGYNEQFF. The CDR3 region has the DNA TGTGCCAGCAGCGGACGGACAGGGACTGGCTACAATGAGCAGTTCTTC.

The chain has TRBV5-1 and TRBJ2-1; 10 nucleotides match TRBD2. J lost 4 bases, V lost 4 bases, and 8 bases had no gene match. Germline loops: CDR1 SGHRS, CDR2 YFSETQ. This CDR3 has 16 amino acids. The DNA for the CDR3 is TGCGCCAGCAGCCTCCAGACTAGCGGGCTGTACAATGAGCAGTTCTTC. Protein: CASSLQTSGLYNEQFF.

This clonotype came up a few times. The CDR3 loop is CASTLGSDFSTEAFF. The CDR3 coding sequence is TGTGCCAGCACCTTAGGATCGGACTTTAGCACTGAAGCTTTCTTT. The chain is built from TRBV6-1 and TRBJ1-1, with D uncertain. The germline CDR1 and CDR2 sequences are MNHNS and SASEGT. Trimming took off 7 bases at V and 4 bases at J, with 19 bases between the two ends. This CDR3 is 15 amino acids long.

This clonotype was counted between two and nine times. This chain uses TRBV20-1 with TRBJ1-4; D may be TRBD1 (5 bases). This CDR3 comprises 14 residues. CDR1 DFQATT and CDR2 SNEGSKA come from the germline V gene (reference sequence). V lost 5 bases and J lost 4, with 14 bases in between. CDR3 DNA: TGCAGTGCTGGGGGTGGGGAGTATAATGAAAAACTGTTTTTT. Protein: CSAGGGEYNEKLFF.

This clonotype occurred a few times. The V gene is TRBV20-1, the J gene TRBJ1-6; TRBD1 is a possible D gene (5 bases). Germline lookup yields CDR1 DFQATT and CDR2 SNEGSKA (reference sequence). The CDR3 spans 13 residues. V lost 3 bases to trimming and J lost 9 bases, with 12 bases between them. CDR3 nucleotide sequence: TGCAGTGCTAGTCACCAGGGTGGTTCACCCCTCCACTTT. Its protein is CSASHQGGSPLHF.

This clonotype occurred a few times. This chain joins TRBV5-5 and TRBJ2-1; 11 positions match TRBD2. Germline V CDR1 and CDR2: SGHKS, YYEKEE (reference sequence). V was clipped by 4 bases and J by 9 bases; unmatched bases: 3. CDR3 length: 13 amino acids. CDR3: CASSLLAGVEQFF. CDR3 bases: TGTGCCAGCAGCCTACTAGCGGGGGTTGAGCAGTTCTTC.

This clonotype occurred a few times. In DNA, the CDR3 is TGTGCCAGCAGCTTAGATGCCGTTGAGCAGTTCTTC. This sequence encodes CASSLDAVEQFF. This sequence joins TRBV11-2 and TRBJ2-1; D is unresolved. The CDR3 runs 12 residues. Germline CDR1 is SGHAT and CDR2 is FQNNGV. The V and J ends lost 0 bases and 9 bases respectively, with 6 bases between them. Based on the CDR3 plus reference TRBV11-2 and TRBJ2-1, the full variable domain is EAGVAQSPRYKIIEKRQSVAFWCNPISGHATLYWYQQILGQGPKLLIQFQNNGVVDDSQLPKDRFSAERLKGVDSTLKIQPAKLEDSAVYLCASSLDAVEQFFGPGTRLTVL.

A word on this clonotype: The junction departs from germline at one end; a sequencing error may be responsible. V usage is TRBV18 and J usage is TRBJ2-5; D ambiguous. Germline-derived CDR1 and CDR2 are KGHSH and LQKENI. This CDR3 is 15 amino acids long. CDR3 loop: CASSSPMGKQETQYF. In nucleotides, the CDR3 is TGTGCCAGCTCATCACCTATGGGAAAGCAAGAGACCCAGTACTTC. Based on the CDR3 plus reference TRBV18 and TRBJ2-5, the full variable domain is NAGVMQNPRHLVRRRGQEARLRCSPMKGHSHVYWYRQLPEEGLKFMVYLQKENIIDESGMPKERFSAEFPKEGPSILRIQQVVRGDSAAYFCASSSPMGKQETQYFGPGTRLLVL.

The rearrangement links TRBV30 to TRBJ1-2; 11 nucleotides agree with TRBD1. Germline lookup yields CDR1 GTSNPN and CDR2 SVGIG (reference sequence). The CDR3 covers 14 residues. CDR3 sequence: CAFEGTGGNYGYTF. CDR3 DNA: TGTGCTTTTGAGGGGACAGGGGGAAACTATGGCTACACCTTC.

The CDR3 loop is CSARPTTLTSGRTDTQYF. DNA of the CDR3: TGCAGTGCTAGACCTACTACCCTAACTAGCGGACGCACAGATACGCAGTATTTT. The chain employs TRBV20-1 and TRBJ2-3, with 8 bases identical to TRBD2. The CDR3 runs 18 residues. V trimming: 2 bases; J trimming: 1 base; junction bases outside the gene matches: 14. The germline V gene encodes CDR1 DFQATT and CDR2 SNEGSKA (reference sequence).